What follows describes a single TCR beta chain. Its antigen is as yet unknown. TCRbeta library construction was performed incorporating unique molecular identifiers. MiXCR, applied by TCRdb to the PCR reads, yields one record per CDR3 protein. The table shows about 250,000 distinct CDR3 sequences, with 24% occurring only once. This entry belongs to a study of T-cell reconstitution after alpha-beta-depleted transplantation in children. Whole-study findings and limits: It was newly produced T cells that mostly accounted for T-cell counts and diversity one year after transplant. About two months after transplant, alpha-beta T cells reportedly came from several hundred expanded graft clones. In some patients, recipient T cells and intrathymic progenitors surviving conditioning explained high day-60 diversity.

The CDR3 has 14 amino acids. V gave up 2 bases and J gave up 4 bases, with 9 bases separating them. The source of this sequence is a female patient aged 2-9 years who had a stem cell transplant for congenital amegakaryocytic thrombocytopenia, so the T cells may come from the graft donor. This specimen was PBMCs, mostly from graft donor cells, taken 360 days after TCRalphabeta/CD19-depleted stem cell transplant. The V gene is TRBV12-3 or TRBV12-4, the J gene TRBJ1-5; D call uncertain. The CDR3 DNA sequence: TGTGCCAGCAGTTTAAATTGGGGTAATCAGCCCCAGCATTTT. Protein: CASSLNWGNQPQHF.